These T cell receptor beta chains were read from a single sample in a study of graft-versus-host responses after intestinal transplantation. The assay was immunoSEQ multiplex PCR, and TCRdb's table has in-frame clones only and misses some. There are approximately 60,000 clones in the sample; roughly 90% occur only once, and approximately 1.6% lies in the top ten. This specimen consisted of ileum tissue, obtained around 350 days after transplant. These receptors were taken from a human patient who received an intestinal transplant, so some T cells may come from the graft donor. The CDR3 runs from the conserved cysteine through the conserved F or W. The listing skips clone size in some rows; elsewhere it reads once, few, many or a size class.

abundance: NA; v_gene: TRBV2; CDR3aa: CASSESPSGSYTGELFF
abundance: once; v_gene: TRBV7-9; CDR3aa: CASSLVGGEYEQYF
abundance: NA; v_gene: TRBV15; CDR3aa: CATSRDGVQNEQYF
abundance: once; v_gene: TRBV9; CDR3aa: CASSDGTLRLRLF
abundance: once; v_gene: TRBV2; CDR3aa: CASSEGINPGQAGYTF
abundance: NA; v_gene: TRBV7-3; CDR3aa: CASSDSASPYNEQFF
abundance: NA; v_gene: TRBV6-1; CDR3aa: CASSDVRGWAATNEKLFF
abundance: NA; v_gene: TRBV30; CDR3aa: CAWSVPPRLTIYF
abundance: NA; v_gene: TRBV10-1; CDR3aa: CASSEGPTPVDDEQYF
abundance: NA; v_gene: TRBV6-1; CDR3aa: CASSDLQPQHF
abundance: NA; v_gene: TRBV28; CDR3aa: CASVRLTSAADGYTF
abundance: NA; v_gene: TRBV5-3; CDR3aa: CASSTQGFGANVLTF
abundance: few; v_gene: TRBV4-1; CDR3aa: CASSLYSFSGNTIYF
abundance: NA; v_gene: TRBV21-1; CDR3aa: CASSDDSSPLHF
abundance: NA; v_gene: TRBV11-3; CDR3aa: CASSRFQGDEQYF
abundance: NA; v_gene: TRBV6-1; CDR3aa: CASSYRLNEQFF
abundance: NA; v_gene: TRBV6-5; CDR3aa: CASSYQGAYTEAFF
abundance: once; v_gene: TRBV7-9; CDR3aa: CASSLKRGSYEQYF
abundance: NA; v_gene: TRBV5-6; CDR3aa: CASSLTGTSALSKQFF
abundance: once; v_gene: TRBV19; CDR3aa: CASSMSEGVNTEAFF
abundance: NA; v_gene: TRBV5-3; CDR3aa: CARSSRAQPQHF
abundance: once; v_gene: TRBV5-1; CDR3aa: CASSLGRGFGANVLTF
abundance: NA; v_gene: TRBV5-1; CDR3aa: CASSLGAGGYNEQFF
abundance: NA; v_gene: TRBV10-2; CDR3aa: CASRSGDTEAFF
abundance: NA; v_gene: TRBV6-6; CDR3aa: CASSYGGAGDYEQYF
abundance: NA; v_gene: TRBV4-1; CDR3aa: CASSRSAGSLYEQYF
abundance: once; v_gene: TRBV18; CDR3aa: CASSPTLAGGNEQFF
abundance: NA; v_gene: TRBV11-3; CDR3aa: CASSRDEETQYF
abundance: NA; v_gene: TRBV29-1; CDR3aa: CSCGLTGVEQYF
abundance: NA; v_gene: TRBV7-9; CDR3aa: CASSLGGVGQPQHF
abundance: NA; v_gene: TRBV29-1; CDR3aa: CSVDGASTYEQYF
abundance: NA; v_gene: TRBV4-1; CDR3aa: CASSQDPRGQETQYF
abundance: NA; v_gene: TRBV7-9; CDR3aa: CASSLVGQGGTEAFF
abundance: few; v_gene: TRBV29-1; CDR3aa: CSVEVVSDTQYF
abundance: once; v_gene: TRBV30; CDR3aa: CAWKERTKNIQYF
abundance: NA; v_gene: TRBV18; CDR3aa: CASSPPTSGSANEQFF
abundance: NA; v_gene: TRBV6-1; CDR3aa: CASRANEQFF